This T cell receptor beta chain is from a study of blood T cell repertoires in COVID-19. The wider study: T cells, B-cell-depleted T cells, or PBMCs provided the cDNA or gDNA that served as material.

V lost 7 bases to trimming and J lost 0 bases, with 15 bases between them. The CDR3 has 15 residues. In germline, CDR1 is SGHTA, CDR2 FQGNSA. Methods used by the authors: Reference gene primer amplification in the assay estimated nucleated cell counts. TCRdb keeps only in-frame clones here, not all; method: immunoSEQ multiplex PCR. The V and J calls and clone size are taken from that table; D and trimming were inferred from the DNA. Of tens of thousands of clones in the sample, roughly 87% were seen once. What was sequenced was peripheral blood. The rearrangement joins TRBV7-2 to TRBJ1-2; no reliable D call. This TCR was sampled from a woman in her sixties or seventies with acute or convalescent COVID-19. CDR3 region: CASTPSGNANYGYTF. The CDR3 bases are TGTGCCAGCACCCCCAGCGGGAATGCTAACTATGGCTACACCTTC.